The clone carrying this T cell receptor beta chain was seen more than once but under ten times. Its antigen remains unknown. The data were taken from a study of beta chain features in type 1 diabetes. Sequenced material consisted of expressed TCRB transcripts (all of the isolated RNA was reverse transcribed). Here immunoSEQ multiplex PCR was the method, and the copy in TCRdb shows in-frame clones only, minus some. Counted here are tens of thousands of clones, roughly 40% occurring once; the ten biggest clones make up approximately 1.4%. Losses at the gene ends were 4 bases for V and 9 bases for J; bases not matched to a gene: 8. This CDR3 region has 13 residues. The V gene's germline CDR1 is GTSNPN and CDR2 SVGIG (reference sequence). A single heparinised blood sample, averaging about 100 mL, was obtained per donor. Findings and limits, study-wide: For cells with high TCR expression, cDNA sequencing could yield over-representation. Type 1 diabetes patients showed a moderate but significant shortening of TCRB CDR3s in all four CD4+ subsets.

The sequenced material came from Tregs from blood. This chain uses TRBV30 with TRBJ2-3; 9 nucleotides align to TRBD2. The sequence derives from a man aged 25-45 years with type 1 diabetes. The CDR3 sequence: CAWNAGGPSTQYF. CDR3 bases: TGTGCCTGGAACGCGGGAGGGCCTTCGACGCAGTATTTT. Drawing the rest from reference TRBV30 and TRBJ2-3, the complete variable domain is SQTIHQWPATLVQPVGSPLSLECTVEGTSNPNLYWYRQAAGRGLQLLFYSVGIGQISSEVPQNLSASRPQDRQFILSSKKLLLSDSGFYLCAWNAGGPSTQYFGPGTRLTVL.